The source of this T cell receptor beta chain is a study of control samples from healthy donors and cancer patients. Clones were read by immunoSEQ multiplex PCR, and TCRdb kept only the in-frame ones, dropping some. The sample consists of some 45,000 clones, 80% to 95% of them appearing once. This clone came up once. Trimming at V came to 4 bases and at J to 4 bases, leaving 13 bases not matched to a gene. Germline lookup yields CDR1 SGDLS and CDR2 YYNGEE. The CDR3 consists of 16 residues. This clonotype was sampled from a woman in her thirties or forties with head and neck cancer. This chain connects TRBV9 to TRBJ2-5; 7 bases map to TRBD2. The specimen sequenced was PBMCs. The CDR3 coding sequence is TGTGCCAGCAGCCCTCATGCGGGGACTATAGGAGAGACCCAGTACTTC. As protein: CASSPHAGTIGETQYF.